These 27 T cell receptor beta chains came from one sample sequenced in a study of beta chain features in type 1 diabetes (dated by TCRdb to the late 2010s). Receptor amplification or capture employed the immunoSEQ multiplex PCR assay. The entire isolated RNA was reverse transcribed using the High Capacity cDNA Reverse Transcription Kit, and thus expressed TCRB transcripts were sequenced. Held by TCRdb, this immuneACCESS table contains in-frame sequences only and omits some clones. Under half of the omission traces to an unresolved V gene where checked; the cause of the rest is unknown. The sample yields roughly 500,000 clones; about an eighth were counted once. The top ten clonotypes cover approximately 0.05% of the sample. The specimen was naive CD4+ T cells from blood. The cell subset or site label on this specimen signifies: true naive CD4+ T cells. These receptors all stem from a young woman in good health.

The V call is TRBV7-3, the J call TRBJ2-1; D perhaps matches TRBD1 (6 bases). CDR1 is SGHTA, CDR2 FQGTGA, per germline. This CDR3 spans 14 amino acids. V was shortened by 5 bases and J by 7 bases, with 15 bases between the two germline ends. The CDR3 region is CASSAGTTNNEQFF. Here the CDR3 DNA reads TGTGCCAGCAGCGCCGGGACAACCAATAATGAGCAGTTCTTC.

This clone was counted a few times. This chain connects TRBV18 to TRBJ2-3; maybe TRBD1 (5 bases). The germline V and J ends were trimmed by 2 bases and 7 bases, with 7 bases remaining between them. This CDR3 has 12 amino acids. The germline V gene encodes CDR1 KGHSH and CDR2 LQKENI. The CDR3, as DNA: TGTGCCAGCTCACCAGACAGAAATACGCAGTATTTT. As protein: CASSPDRNTQYF. Combining the CDR3 with reference TRBV18 and TRBJ2-3 gives the whole variable domain NAGVMQNPRHLVRRRGQEARLRCSPMKGHSHVYWYRQLPEEGLKFMVYLQKENIIDESGMPKERFSAEFPKEGPSILRIQQVVRGDSAAYFCASSPDRNTQYFGPGTRLTVL.

The CDR3 protein is CASSFRPLGGEAFF. The CDR3 region has the DNA TGTGCCAGCAGCTTCCGGCCTCTTGGTGGTGAAGCTTTCTTT. The chain is built from TRBV11-1 and TRBJ1-1; D is ambiguous. V lost 3 bases to trimming and J lost 7 bases, with 15 bases between them. The CDR3 spans 14 residues. The germline V gene has CDR1 SGHAT and CDR2 FQDESV (reference sequence).

This clone was detected a few times. The V and J genes are TRBV7-9 and TRBJ2-7; 7 nucleotides match TRBD2. Trimming at V came to 5 bases and at J to 6 bases, leaving 7 bases not matched to a gene. The germline V gene has CDR1 SEHNR and CDR2 FQNEAQ (reference sequence). The CDR3 consists of 13 residues. CDR3 sequence reads: CASSRLGGLEQYV. The CDR3 DNA sequence: TGTGCCAGCAGCCGCCTGGGAGGGCTCGAGCAGTACGTC.

This chain connects TRBV7-2 to TRBJ2-7; TRBD1 is a possible D gene (5 bases). Germline loops: CDR1 SGHTA, CDR2 FQGNSA. The CDR3 has 14 residues. The ends were cut back, 4 bases at V and 0 bases at J, with 10 bases in the middle. CDR3 region: CASSSMTASYEQYV. In DNA form, the CDR3 reads TGTGCCAGCAGCTCAATGACAGCCTCCTACGAGCAGTACGTC.

The gene calls are TRBV6-1 and TRBJ2-3; D is perhaps TRBD1 (6 bases). V lost 7 bases to trimming and J lost 3 bases, with 17 bases between them. Germline V gives CDR1 MNHNS, CDR2 SASEGT. This CDR3 contains 15 residues. CDR3 nucleotide sequence: TGTGCCAGCAAGCTACAGGGTCATCGTACAGATACGCAGTATTTT. It encodes CASKLQGHRTDTQYF.

This clone came up a few times. The V gene is TRBV4-3, the J gene TRBJ2-6; 7 bases match TRBD1. The CDR3 is 18 amino acids. Germline trimming cut 1 base from V and 0 bases from J; bases unmatched to any gene: 6. Looked up from germline, CDR1 is LGHNA and CDR2 is YSLEER. The CDR3 protein is CASSQANYRGSGANVLTF. The CDR3 DNA follows: TGCGCCAGCAGCCAAGCCAATTACAGGGGCTCTGGGGCCAACGTCCTGACTTTC.

This rearrangement joins TRBV15 to TRBJ1-5; D ambiguous. CDR3 length: 17 residues. V lost 3 bases and J 4 bases, leaving 19 bases between the germline ends. The germline V gene encodes CDR1 LNHNV and CDR2 YYDKDF (reference sequence). CDR3 residues: CATSRDPPFVVNQPQHF. CDR3 DNA sequence: TGTGCCACCAGCAGGGACCCTCCCTTTGTGGTGAATCAGCCCCAGCATTTT. Filled out from reference TRBV15 and TRBJ1-5, the complete variable domain reads DAMVIQNPRYQVTQFGKPVTLSCSQTLNHNVMYWYQQKSSQAPKLLFHYYDKDFNNEADTPDNFQSRRPNTSFCFLDIRSPGLGDTAMYLCATSRDPPFVVNQPQHFGDGTRLSIL.

This clone was detected only a few times. The CDR3 loop reads CSVGRLSPGEQYF. DNA for the CDR3: TGCAGCGTTGGGAGGCTGTCCCCGGGCGAGCAGTACTTC. The chain couples TRBV29-1 to TRBJ2-7, with D maybe TRBD2 (5 bases). Looked up from germline, CDR1 is SQVTM and CDR2 is ANQGSEA. CDR3 length: 13 residues. Deletions cut 4 bases from V and 6 bases from J, with 16 bases between.

V and J are TRBV23-1 and TRBJ2-3; weak D call: TRBD2 (6 bases). TRBV23-1 is assigned to the ORF class and has an uncertain function. This CDR3 region has 15 residues. V was clipped by 2 bases and J by 0 bases, with 9 bases between them. CDR3 in amino acids: CASSQLRDSTDTQYF. Written as DNA, the CDR3 is TGCGCCAGCAGTCAACTGCGGGACAGCACAGATACGCAGTATTTT.

This clone came up a few times. The gene calls are TRBV5-4 and TRBJ2-6; TRBD1 might be the D (5 bases). The CDR3 runs to 15 residues. The germline gives CDR1 SGHNT, CDR2 YYREEE (reference sequence). V lost 3 bases, J lost 0 bases, and 7 bases lay in between. For the CDR3, the DNA is TGTGCCAGCAGCTCCAGGGACTCTGGGGCCAACGTCCTGACTTTC. Translated, it gives CASSSRDSGANVLTF.

This chain connects TRBV28 to TRBJ2-2; no clear D. This CDR3 is 11 amino acids long. The V and J ends lost 8 bases and 9 bases respectively, with 10 bases between them. Looked up from germline, CDR1 is MDHEN and CDR2 is SYDVKM. Here the CDR3 reads CASGPFRELFF. In nucleotides, the CDR3 is TGTGCCAGCGGGCCCTTCAGGGAGCTGTTTTTT.

This clone was counted only a few times. This rearrangement joins TRBV6-6 to TRBJ1-3; possible D gene TRBD1, 5 bases. Trimming left V 5 bases short and J 1 base short, with 9 bases between. This CDR3 has 14 residues. The V gene's germline CDR1 is MNHNY and CDR2 SVGAGI (reference sequence). CDR3: CASSRGGSGNTIYF. CDR3 in DNA: TGTGCCAGCAGTAGGGGCGGTTCTGGAAACACCATATATTTT.

The chain joins TRBV27 to TRBJ1-5; 8 nucleotides line up with TRBD1. Germline CDR1 MNHEY, CDR2 SMNVEV (reference sequence). CDR3 size: 15 residues. V trimming: 4 bases; J trimming: 1 base; junction bases outside the gene matches: 3. The CDR3 DNA follows: TGTGCCAGCAGTTCGCGACAGGGGAGCAATCAGCCCCAGCATTTT. Translation: CASSSRQGSNQPQHF.

This clone was seen a handful of times. This chain uses TRBV2 with TRBJ2-3; 8 nucleotides align to TRBD2. V shed 3 bases, J shed 1 base, and the junction held 3 bases outside the gene matches. This CDR3 is 15 amino acids long. Germline V gene data show CDR1 as SNHLY and CDR2 as FYNNEI. The CDR3 region is CASSEATSGTDTQYF. In DNA, the CDR3 is TGTGCCAGCAGTGAGGCGACTAGCGGCACAGATACGCAGTATTTT.

The genes are TRBV7-9 and TRBJ2-6; D not resolved. Looked up from germline, CDR1 is SEHNR and CDR2 is FQNEAQ (reference sequence). The V and J ends lost 1 base and 2 bases respectively, with 15 bases between them. CDR3 length: 18 amino acids. The CDR3 DNA follows: TGTGCCAGCAGCTTAGAGGCCCTGAAACTAACTGGGGCCAACGTCCTGACTTTC. Translating gives CASSLEALKLTGANVLTF. Filled out from reference TRBV7-9 and TRBJ2-6, the complete variable domain reads DTGVSQNPRHKITKRGQNVTFRCDPISEHNRLYWYRQTLGQGPEFLTYFQNEAQLEKSRLLSDRFSAERPKGSFSTLEIQRTEQGDSAMYLCASSLEALKLTGANVLTFGAGSRLTVL.

The chain links TRBV4-1 to TRBJ2-7; 7 positions agree with TRBD1. From germline, CDR1 is MGHRA and CDR2 YSYEKL. CDR3 length: 15 amino acids. The V segment lost 3 bases and the J segment 4 bases; nucleotides outside the gene matches: 9. CDR3: CASSHYRDSLYEQYF. The CDR3 DNA reads as TGCGCCAGCAGCCACTACCGGGACAGCTTGTACGAGCAGTACTTC.

About this clone: One end of the junction is discordant with germline, which a read error may explain. The CDR3 sequence: CSAEGDRGGTEAFF. The CDR3 DNA reads TGCAGCGCTGAAGGGGACAGGGGAGGGACTGAAGCTTTCTTT. V usage is TRBV29-1 and J usage is TRBJ1-1, with 10 bases that match TRBD1. CDR3 length: 14 amino acids. CDR1 SQVTM and CDR2 ANQGSEA come from the germline V gene.

This chain links TRBV6-6 with TRBJ1-2; D is possibly TRBD1 (5 bases). The CDR3 has 16 residues. Trimming took 2 bases from V and 1 from J, leaving 14 bases between them. Germline CDR1 is MNHNY and CDR2 is SVGAGI (reference sequence). CDR3 bases: TGTGCCAGCAGTTACACAACGATCGACAGTAACTATGGCTACACCTTC. As protein: CASSYTTIDSNYGYTF.

The chain links TRBV2 to TRBJ2-3; D is unresolved. V was trimmed by 2 bases and J by 6 bases, leaving 15 bases between them. This CDR3 comprises 15 residues. Germline V lookup: CDR1 SNHLY, CDR2 FYNNEI. The CDR3 nucleotides read TGTGCCAGCAGTGAAATAGTCTCCTACCCTGATACGCAGTATTTT. Amino acids: CASSEIVSYPDTQYF.

The chain has TRBV19 and TRBJ1-1; 7 bases are a match to TRBD1. Losses at the gene ends were 7 bases for V and 0 bases for J; bases not matched to a gene: 5. CDR3 length: 14 residues. Germline V gene data show CDR1 as LNHDA and CDR2 as SQIVND (reference sequence). The CDR3 spells CASTTDRVNTEAFF. The CDR3 DNA is TGTGCCAGTACGACTGACAGGGTGAACACTGAAGCTTTCTTT.

This chain links TRBV5-1 with TRBJ2-2; no reliable D call. The CDR3 is 15 residues long. Germline V gives CDR1 SGHRS, CDR2 YFSETQ. V lost 3 bases and J lost 2, with 11 bases in between. As DNA, the CDR3 is TGCGCCAGCAGCTCCAGAGACCCTAACACCGGGGAGCTGTTTTTT. It encodes CASSSRDPNTGELFF.

The chain is built from TRBV11-3 and TRBJ2-3; D remains ambiguous. The CDR3 is 12 amino acids. From germline, CDR1 is SGHNT and CDR2 YENEEA. V was pared by 5 bases and J by 2 bases, with 5 bases between. The CDR3 loop is CASSLNTDTQYF. The CDR3 DNA is TGTGCCAGCAGCCTAAACACAGATACGCAGTATTTT.

This clone was seen a few times. This sequence joins TRBV4-1 and TRBJ2-3; no definite D call. The CDR3 extends over 17 amino acids. CDR1 and CDR2 from the germline V gene are MGHRA and YSYEKL. The V end was cut by 1 base, the J end by 0 bases, with 14 bases between. Written as DNA, the CDR3 is TGCGCCAGCAGCCAAGCGACGGCGGTCTCTAGCACAGATACGCAGTATTTT. It is translated as CASSQATAVSSTDTQYF.

A few counts support this clone. The chain links TRBV6-1 to TRBJ2-3; a weak D match, TRBD2 (6 bases). The length of the CDR3 is 12 residues. The germline gives CDR1 MNHNS, CDR2 SASEGT. The V gene lost 11 bases and the J gene lost 3 bases, with 12 bases spanning the gap. This CDR3 reads CAGGYGTDTQYF. The DNA of the CDR3 is TGTGCCGGGGGGTATGGGACAGATACGCAGTATTTT.

This clone was seen more than once but under ten times. The rearrangement joins TRBV9 to TRBJ2-3, with D unclear. Germline V gene lookup returns CDR1 SGDLS and CDR2 YYNGEE. The CDR3 contains 14 residues. V was pared by 3 bases and J by 3 bases, with 11 bases between. The CDR3 region has the DNA TGTGCCAGCAGCGAGTCCAGTCGGACAGATACGCAGTATTTT. Its protein product is CASSESSRTDTQYF. Using reference TRBV9 and TRBJ2-3 for the parts outside the CDR3, the full variable domain is DSGVTQTPKHLITATGQRVTLRCSPRSGDLSVYWYQQSLDQGLQFLIQYYNGEERAKGNILERFSAQQFPDLHSELNLSSLELGDSALYFCASSESSRTDTQYFGPGTRLTVL.

The gene calls are TRBV23-1 and TRBJ2-7; D ambiguous. TRBV23-1 is an open reading frame whose function is uncertain. V lost 6 bases and J 2 bases, leaving 17 bases between the germline ends. The CDR3 extends over 15 amino acids. CDR3: CASSRSSTLTYEQYV. The CDR3 DNA sequence: TGCGCCAGCAGCCGTTCCTCGACTCTCACCTACGAGCAGTACGTC.